This T cell receptor beta chain was recovered during a study of T cell changes during pregnancy in multiple sclerosis. Assay used: immunoSEQ multiplex PCR; TCRdb lists only in-frame clones, some missing. The repertoire consists of roughly 76,000 clones, with 85% to 95% occurring once and the leading ten covering approximately 0.47%. This CDR3 spans 13 amino acids. This clonotype originated in a female donor with multiple sclerosis, enrolled in a pregnancy study. This chain connects TRBV21-1 to TRBJ2-7; the D call in the table, TRBD1, was not verified against the DNA. TRBV21-1 is a documented pseudogene. The sequencing here drew on CD4+ T cells from peripheral blood mononuclear cells, taken in the second trimester of pregnancy. The CDR3 loop reads CASWAQPRYEQYF. The CDR3 DNA follows: TGTGCCTCGTGGGCCCAGCCGAGATACGAGCAGTACTTC.